This TCR beta chain derives from a study of blood T cell repertoires in COVID-19. Across the study: The United States, Italy and Spain provided the acute and convalescent COVID-19 samples. PBMCs, B-cell-depleted T cells, or T cells were the source of the cDNA or gDNA that made up the material.

In the authors' methods: The assay estimated nucleated cells by amplifying reference gene primers. Sequenced by immunoSEQ multiplex PCR; TCRdb stores in-frame clones only, minus some. That table furnishes V, J and clone size, whereas the DNA furnished D and trimming. This sample has about 190,000 clones, with roughly nine tenths found just once. There are 16 residues in the CDR3. V lost 3 bases and J lost 8; bases outside the gene matches: 9. Germline assignment: CDR1 DFQATT and CDR2 SNEGSKA (reference sequence). The chain has TRBV20-1 and TRBJ2-4; 14 bases fit TRBD2. The sequencing sample was made of peripheral blood. The TCR was taken from a young man with acute or convalescent COVID-19. The CDR3 is CSASPVKGLAGDIQYF. The DNA of the CDR3 is TGCAGTGCTAGTCCGGTGAAGGGACTAGCGGGAGACATTCAGTACTTC.